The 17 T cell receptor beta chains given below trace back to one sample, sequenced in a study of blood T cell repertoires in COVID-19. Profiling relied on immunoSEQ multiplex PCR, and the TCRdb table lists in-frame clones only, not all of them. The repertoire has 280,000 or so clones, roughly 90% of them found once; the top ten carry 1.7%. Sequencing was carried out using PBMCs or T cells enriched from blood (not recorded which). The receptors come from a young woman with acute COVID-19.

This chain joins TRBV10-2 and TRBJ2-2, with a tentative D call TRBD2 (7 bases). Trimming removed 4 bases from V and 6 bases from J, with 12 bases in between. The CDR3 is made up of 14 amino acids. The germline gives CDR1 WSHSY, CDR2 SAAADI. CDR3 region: CASSGHGGPGELFF. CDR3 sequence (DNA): TGCGCCAGCAGTGGTCACGGGGGGCCCGGGGAGCTGTTTTTT.

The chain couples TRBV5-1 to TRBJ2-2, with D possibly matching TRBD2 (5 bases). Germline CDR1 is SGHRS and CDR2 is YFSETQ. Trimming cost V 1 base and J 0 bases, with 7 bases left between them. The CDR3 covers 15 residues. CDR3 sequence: CASSLILANTGELFF. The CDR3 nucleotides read TGCGCCAGCAGCTTGATACTAGCGAACACCGGGGAGCTGTTTTTT. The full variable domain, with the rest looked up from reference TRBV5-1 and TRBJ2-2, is KAGVTQTPRYLIKTRGQQVTLSCSPISGHRSVSWYQQTPGQGLQFLFEYFSETQRNKGNFPGRFSGRQFSNSRSEMNVSTLELGDSALYLCASSLILANTGELFFGEGSRLTVL.

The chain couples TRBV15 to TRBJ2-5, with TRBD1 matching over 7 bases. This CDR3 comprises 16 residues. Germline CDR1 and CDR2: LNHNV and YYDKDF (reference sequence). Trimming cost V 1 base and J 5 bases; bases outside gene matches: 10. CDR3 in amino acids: CATSRGPGGQGETQYF. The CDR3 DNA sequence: TGTGCCACCAGCAGAGGTCCAGGGGGTCAAGGGGAGACCCAGTACTTC.

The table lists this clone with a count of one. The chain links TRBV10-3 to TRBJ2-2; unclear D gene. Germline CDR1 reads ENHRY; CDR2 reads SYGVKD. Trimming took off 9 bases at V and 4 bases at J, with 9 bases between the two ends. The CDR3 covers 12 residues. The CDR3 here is CAMRRSTGELFF. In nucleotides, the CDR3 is TGTGCCATGAGACGGAGCACCGGGGAGCTGTTTTTT.

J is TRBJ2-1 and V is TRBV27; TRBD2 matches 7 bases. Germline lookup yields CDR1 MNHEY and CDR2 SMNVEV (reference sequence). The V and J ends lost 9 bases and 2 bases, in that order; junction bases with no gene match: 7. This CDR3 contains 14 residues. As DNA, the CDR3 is TGTGCCAGTACCCCGGGACTAACCTACAATGAGCAGTTCTTC. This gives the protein CASTPGLTYNEQFF.

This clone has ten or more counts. This CDR3 reads CASSSPILRSLAGAYNEQFF. DNA of the CDR3: TGTGCCAGCAGCTCCCCAATCTTAAGGTCCCTAGCGGGGGCCTACAATGAGCAGTTCTTC. The rearrangement joins TRBV28 to TRBJ2-1; 10 bases are shared with TRBD2. CDR3 size: 20 residues. After removal of 6 bases from V and 2 bases from J, the junction contained 19 bases not matched to a gene. Germline CDR1 is MDHEN and CDR2 is SYDVKM.

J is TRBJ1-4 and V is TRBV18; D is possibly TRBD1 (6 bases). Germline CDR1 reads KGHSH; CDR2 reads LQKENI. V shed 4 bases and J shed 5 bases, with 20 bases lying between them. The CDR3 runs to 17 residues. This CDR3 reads CASSLLPMTGLNEKLFF. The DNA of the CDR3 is TGTGCCAGCTCACTCCTCCCAATGACAGGTCTCAATGAAAAACTGTTTTTT.

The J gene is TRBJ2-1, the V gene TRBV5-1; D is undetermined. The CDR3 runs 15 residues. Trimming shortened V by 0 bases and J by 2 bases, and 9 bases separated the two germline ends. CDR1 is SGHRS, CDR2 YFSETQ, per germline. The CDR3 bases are TGCGCCAGCAGCTTGGATCCCAATGCCTACAATGAGCAGTTCTTC. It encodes CASSLDPNAYNEQFF.

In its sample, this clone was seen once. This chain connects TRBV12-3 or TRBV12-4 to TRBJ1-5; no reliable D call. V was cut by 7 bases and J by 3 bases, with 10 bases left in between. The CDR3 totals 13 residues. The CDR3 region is CASTVENNQPQHF. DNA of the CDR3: TGTGCCAGCACCGTTGAGAACAATCAGCCCCAGCATTTT.

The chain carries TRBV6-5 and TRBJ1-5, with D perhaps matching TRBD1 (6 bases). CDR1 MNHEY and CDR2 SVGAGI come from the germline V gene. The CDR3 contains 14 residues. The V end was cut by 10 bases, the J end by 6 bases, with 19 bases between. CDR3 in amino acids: CATGGARGTQPQHF. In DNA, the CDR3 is TGTGCCACCGGGGGGGCTCGGGGGACTCAGCCCCAGCATTTT.

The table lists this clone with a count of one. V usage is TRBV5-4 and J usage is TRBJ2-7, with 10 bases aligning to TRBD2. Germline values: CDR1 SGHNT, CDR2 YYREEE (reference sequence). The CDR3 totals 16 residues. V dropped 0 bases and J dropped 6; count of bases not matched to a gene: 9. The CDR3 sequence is CASSLGSSGSLSEQYF. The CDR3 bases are TGTGCCAGCAGCTTGGGGTCTAGCGGGAGCCTTTCCGAGCAGTACTTC.

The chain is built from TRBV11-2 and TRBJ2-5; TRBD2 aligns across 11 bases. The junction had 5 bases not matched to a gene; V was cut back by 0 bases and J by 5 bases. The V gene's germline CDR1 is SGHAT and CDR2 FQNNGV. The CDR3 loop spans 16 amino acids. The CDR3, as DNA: TGTGCCAGCAGCTTAGATGGGACTAGCGGACTCGAGACCCAGTACTTC. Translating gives CASSLDGTSGLETQYF.

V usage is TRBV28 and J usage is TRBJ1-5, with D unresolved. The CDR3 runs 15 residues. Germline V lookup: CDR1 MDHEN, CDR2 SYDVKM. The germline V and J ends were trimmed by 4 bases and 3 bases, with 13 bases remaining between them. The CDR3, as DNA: TGTGCCAGCAGTTACACGGACGGGAACAATCAGCCCCAGCATTTT. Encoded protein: CASSYTDGNNQPQHF.

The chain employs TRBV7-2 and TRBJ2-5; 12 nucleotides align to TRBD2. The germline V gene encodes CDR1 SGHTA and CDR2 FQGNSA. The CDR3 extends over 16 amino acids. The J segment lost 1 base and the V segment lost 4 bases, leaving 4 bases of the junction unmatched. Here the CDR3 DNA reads TGTGCCAGCAGCTGGACTAGCGGGGTCCCCCAAGAGACCCAGTACTTC. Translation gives CASSWTSGVPQETQYF.

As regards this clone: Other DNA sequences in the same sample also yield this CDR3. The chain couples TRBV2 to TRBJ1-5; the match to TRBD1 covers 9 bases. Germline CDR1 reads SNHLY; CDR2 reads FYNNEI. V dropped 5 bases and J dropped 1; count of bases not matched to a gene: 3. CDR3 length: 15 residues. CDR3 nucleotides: TGTGCCAGCAGTACAGGGGGCGCCAGCAATCAGCCCCAGCATTTT. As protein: CASSTGGASNQPQHF.

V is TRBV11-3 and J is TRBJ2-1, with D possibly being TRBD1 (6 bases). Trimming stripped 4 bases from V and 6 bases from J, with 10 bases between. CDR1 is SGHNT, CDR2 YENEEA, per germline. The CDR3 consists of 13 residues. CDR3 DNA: TGTGCCAGCAGCTCCGTAGGGGGCAATGAGCAGTTCTTC. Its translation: CASSSVGGNEQFF.

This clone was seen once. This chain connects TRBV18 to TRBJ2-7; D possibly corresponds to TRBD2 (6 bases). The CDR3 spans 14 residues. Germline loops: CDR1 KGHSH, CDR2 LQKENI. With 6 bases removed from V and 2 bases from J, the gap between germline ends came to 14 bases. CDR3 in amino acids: CASSPGTLTYEQYF. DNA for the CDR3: TGTGCCAGCTCGCCCGGGACTCTCACCTACGAGCAGTACTTC.